A selection of T cell receptor beta chains follows, all from one sample in a study of shared clonotypes between healthy human individuals. Some clones are missing from TCRdb's copy, which holds only in-frame ones; the method was immunoSEQ multiplex PCR. The sample records 660,000 or so clones, approximately 96% being singletons. Sample: naive CD8+ T cells sorted from blood. The receptor set was obtained from a woman in her thirties in good health. Each CDR3 is given with its conserved first and last residue.

v_gene: TRBV28
CDR3aa: CASSNSRDPAGGPGEQYF

v_gene: TRBV11-2
CDR3aa: CASSLDSYEQYF

v_gene: TRBV6-1
CDR3aa: CASSLPTDPIYEQYF

v_gene: TRBV19
CDR3aa: CASSPGTEINQPQHF

v_gene: TRBV7-9
CDR3aa: CASSFTLDVSGGQETQYF

v_gene: TRBV27
CDR3aa: CASSSQGEGGELFF

v_gene: TRBV9
CDR3aa: CASRAEGLVGANVLTF

v_gene: TRBV27
CDR3aa: CASSSGSRNQPQHF

v_gene: TRBV11-2
CDR3aa: CASSFSGTGGHEQFF

v_gene: TRBV11-2
CDR3aa: CASSLVTSGTVYNEQFF

v_gene: TRBV29-1
CDR3aa: CSVEDGAGGGETQYF

v_gene: TRBV4-1
CDR3aa: CASSQRLAGAPGELFF

v_gene: TRBV7-9
CDR3aa: CASSFSRDPRFEQYF

v_gene: TRBV28
CDR3aa: CASRSGTSGIYNEQFF

v_gene: TRBV4-1
CDR3aa: CASSQVRNLNQPQHF

v_gene: TRBV30
CDR3aa: CAWRAGGSWNEQFF

v_gene: TRBV7-9
CDR3aa: CASSPPEGDRGHEQYF

v_gene: TRBV2
CDR3aa: CASNTESSYEQYF

v_gene: TRBV29-1
CDR3aa: CSVEADKNSYEQYF

v_gene: TRBV19
CDR3aa: CASSIDLTLRTGFDEQFF

v_gene: TRBV29-1
CDR3aa: CSVEDRDRGMYEQYF

v_gene: TRBV28
CDR3aa: CASSLWQEFSYEQYF

v_gene: TRBV7-9
CDR3aa: CASSLGLGAEGNTIYF

v_gene: TRBV29-1
CDR3aa: CSVEGLAAGYEQFF

v_gene: TRBV10-3
CDR3aa: CAISESGGGTYNEQFF

v_gene: TRBV4-1
CDR3aa: CASSQDSGGYSNQPQHF

v_gene: TRBV9
CDR3aa: CASSAVGGRTDTQYF

v_gene: TRBV7-3
CDR3aa: CASSFRTDTEAFF

v_gene: TRBV28
CDR3aa: CASSYGGSEQYF

v_gene: TRBV5-4
CDR3aa: CASSSGNGYEQYF

v_gene: TRBV30
CDR3aa: CAWWDGYEQYF

v_gene: TRBV2
CDR3aa: CASSDGGVNQPQHF

v_gene: TRBV28
CDR3aa: CASSRDSSSYNEQFF

v_gene: TRBV6-5
CDR3aa: CASSYRRDRGSEQYF

v_gene: TRBV28
CDR3aa: CASSFDWSPGEQFF

v_gene: TRBV27
CDR3aa: CASSFTETDTQYF

v_gene: TRBV10-2
CDR3aa: CASGSGGLKGGYTF

v_gene: TRBV7-9
CDR3aa: CASSADRDGEQYF

v_gene: TRBV6-1
CDR3aa: CASSEARNYGYTF

v_gene: TRBV28
CDR3aa: CASSPQGEVQPQHF